This TCR beta chain derives from a study of OX40 agonist ivuxolimab in advanced cancers. Looking at the study overall: Ivuxolimab was a fully human IgG2 agonistic monoclonal antibody targeting the costimulatory receptor OX40 (CD134). Three dose-escalation patients achieved partial responses, one with hepatocellular carcinoma and two with cutaneous melanoma. The purpose of peripheral TCRbeta sequencing was to test whether ivuxolimab changed TCR sequence diversity and led to clonal T-cell expansion. In the dose-escalation cohort, 75% to 85% of patients were male, and the mean age was 60 years with a range of about 20 to 80. Intravenous ivuxolimab was administered to patients every 2 weeks at six dose levels: 0.01, 0.1, 0.3, 1.5, 3 and 10 mg/kg. Patients were allowed to have had prior anti-PD-1, anti-PD-L1 or anti-CTLA-4 therapy, and less than 45% of the dose-escalation patients had previously received checkpoint inhibitors. The monotherapy dose-escalation portion (N = 52 patients) of the phase I ivuxolimab trial is reported in the paper. Of the roughly 52 dose-escalation patients, hepatocellular carcinoma was present in about 20, melanoma in some 15, renal cell carcinoma in 9 and head and neck cancer in 9. Study-wide findings and limitations: Partial responders in the 0.1-3.0 mg/kg groups had among the lowest normalized peripheral clonal expansion, especially among CD8+ T cells. Low levels of normalized T-cell clonal expansion were also seen in some nonresponding patients. At doses from 0.1 to 3.0 mg/kg, clonal expansion was seen in both CD4+ and CD8+ blood T cells between baseline and week 6. After ivuxolimab, CD8+ T cells had more expanded clones than CD4+ T cells on average. The antigen specificity of the clonally expanded peripheral T cells was not determined.

As regards this clone: The antigen it binds to is not known. The record has no base qualities; no much larger clone is one base away.

Genomic DNA was isolated from the sorted cells so that the TCRbeta CDR3 region could be sequenced. The immunoSEQ Assay was used to sequence the TCRbeta CDR3 regions. TCRdb obtained this table from immuneACCESS and retained in-frame rearrangements with V and J assigned. These tables miss some clones; where compared with another copy, unresolved V genes account for less than half of the shortfall, and the remainder is unexplained. The sample table holds about 83,000 clones, of which 70% to 85% were seen once. Jointly, the top ten make up about 7% of the sample. Patients with a history of autoimmune disease or receiving systemic immunosuppression were excluded from the trial. Peripheral blood for TCR sequencing was collected from all dose cohorts at baseline, on cycle 4 day 1, and on cycle 7 day 1. Samples were obtained from an open-label, multicenter, first-in-human phase I dose-escalation trial of ivuxolimab. Adults with locally advanced or metastatic melanoma, renal cell carcinoma, hepatocellular carcinoma or head and neck squamous cell carcinoma were enrolled in the trial. Before TCR sequencing, CD4+ T cells and CD8+ T cells from peripheral blood were sorted into separate populations.

Material: CD4+ or CD8+ T cells sorted from blood, obtained in a trial of the OX40 agonist ivuxolimab. This receptor was taken from an adult with an advanced solid tumor such as melanoma, head and neck, liver or kidney cancer.

This receptor carries the CDR3 CASSLRDRDSSPLHF. The DNA is TGTGCCTCCTCCCTCCGGGACAGGGATTCTTCACCCCTCCACTTT. This sequence uses TRBV30 and TRBJ1-6; TRBD1 matches 9 bases in the middle. V trim: 7 bases; J trim: 9 bases; unmatched bases: 13. CDR1 and CDR2 (GTSNPN, SVGIG) derive from the germline V gene (reference sequence). The CDR3 measures 15 amino acids from cysteine to phenylalanine. The CDR3 DNA has 45 bases and is translated from base 1.